A single sample is the source of the 21 T cell receptor beta chains below, sequenced in a study of cytomegalovirus exposure and HLA in healthy donors. In the PCR, 60 Vbeta and 13 Jbeta primers were used. Method: immunoSEQ multiplex PCR; TCRdb's copy keeps in-frame clones and lacks some. The table counts approximately 68,000 clones; 6.5% to 9.5% lies in the top ten. Specimen: PBMCs. Receptors originate from a female donor in good health and CMV-seropositive.

J is TRBJ2-1 and V is TRBV30; possibly TRBD1 for D (6 bases). Trimming shortened V by 5 bases and J by 4 bases, and 12 bases separated the two germline ends. The CDR3 totals 13 residues. CDR1 and CDR2 from the germline V gene are GTSNPN and SVGIG (reference sequence). The CDR3 DNA reads as TGTGCCTGGGAGGACAGCCCTTACAATGAGCAGTTCTTC. Translated, it gives CAWEDSPYNEQFF.

V usage is TRBV7-2 and J usage is TRBJ2-7, with TRBD2 identical over 8 bases. J lost 5 bases, V lost 2 bases, and 8 bases had no gene match. The CDR3 length is 15 residues. CDR1 SGHTA and CDR2 FQGNSA come from the germline V gene. The CDR3 DNA reads TGTGCCAGCAGCTTAATGGCGGGGGGCGGCCACGAGCAGTACTTC. Amino acids: CASSLMAGGGHEQYF.

The rearrangement uses TRBV5-1 and TRBJ2-7, with 9 bases fitting TRBD2. The CDR3 has 15 residues. The V gene's germline CDR1 is SGHRS and CDR2 YFSETQ. V was clipped by 0 bases and J by 4 bases; unmatched bases: 5. CDR3 region: CASSLERGARYEQYF. The CDR3 DNA sequence: TGCGCCAGCAGCTTGGAGCGGGGGGCCAGATACGAGCAGTACTTC.

For this clone: A read error may account for a junction end that differs from germline. The chain recombines TRBV7-6 with TRBJ2-3; tentative D call: TRBD2 (5 bases). The CDR3 extends over 14 amino acids. Germline-derived CDR1 and CDR2 are SGHVS and FNYEAQ. Here the CDR3 reads CASSLAPGTDTQYF. The CDR3 DNA is TGTGCCAGCAGCCTAGCCCCCGGCACAGATACGCAGTATTTT.

This chain links TRBV4-1 with TRBJ1-2; a possible D gene is TRBD1 (5 bases). V lost 3 bases to trimming and J lost 0 bases, with 14 bases between them. The CDR3 runs 16 residues. In germline, CDR1 is MGHRA, CDR2 YSYEKL. CDR3 sequence reads: CASSHTTVPSNYGYTF. CDR3 DNA: TGCGCCAGCAGCCACACGACAGTCCCTTCTAACTATGGCTACACCTTC.

CDR3 loop: CASSQDSGAAAGNTEAFF. CDR3 sequence (DNA): TGCGCCAGCAGCCAAGATAGCGGGGCAGCCGCGGGGAACACTGAAGCTTTCTTT. The chain carries TRBV4-3 and TRBJ1-1; D perhaps matches TRBD1 (5 bases). Trimming cost V 0 bases and J 1 base, with 18 bases left between them. The germline CDR1 and CDR2 sequences are LGHNA and YSLEER. The CDR3 spans 18 residues.

V is TRBV7-8 and J is TRBJ1-6, with 7 positions matching TRBD1. V shed 5 bases and J 10 bases; nucleotides not matched to a gene: 14. CDR3 length equals 16 residues. Germline V CDR1 and CDR2: SGHVS, FQNEAQ. The CDR3 sequence: CASSIRTGPRRSPLHF. CDR3 sequence (DNA): TGTGCCAGCAGCATAAGGACAGGCCCTAGAAGGTCACCCCTCCACTTT.

The chain uses TRBV19 and TRBJ1-3; D gene uncertain. Germline CDR1 LNHDA, CDR2 SQIVND (reference sequence). This CDR3 comprises 16 residues. Deletions cut 3 bases from V and 0 bases from J, with 12 bases between. The CDR3 DNA sequence: TGTGCCAGTAGTATCATCGCAGTCAGCTCTGGAAACACCATATATTTT. Protein sequence: CASSIIAVSSGNTIYF.

As concerns this clone: Mismatch with germline at one junction end may stem from a read error. The gene calls are TRBV30 and TRBJ2-7; weak D call: TRBD1 (6 bases). The CDR3 spans 10 residues. CDR1 is GTSNPN and CDR2 is SVGIG in the germline V gene (reference sequence). The CDR3 spells CASEVQGKFF. In DNA form, the CDR3 reads TGTGCCTCGGAGGTTCAGGGGAAATTCTTC.

The rearrangement uses TRBV7-9 and TRBJ2-1, with D maybe TRBD1 (6 bases). Trimming removed 1 base from V and 5 bases from J, with 18 bases in between. CDR3 length: 17 amino acids. The germline gives CDR1 SEHNR, CDR2 FQNEAQ (reference sequence). The CDR3 reads CASSLVVHVGQNNEQFF. Written as DNA, the CDR3 is TGTGCCAGCAGCTTAGTGGTACACGTGGGACAAAACAATGAGCAGTTCTTC.

The chain couples TRBV5-1 to TRBJ2-6; D remains ambiguous. The CDR3 runs to 16 residues. CDR1 is SGHRS and CDR2 is YFSETQ in the germline V gene. Trimming removed 0 bases at V and 0 bases at J, with 7 bases between. CDR3 region: CASSLVSSSGANVLTF. CDR3 in DNA: TGCGCCAGCAGCTTGGTCTCCTCCTCTGGGGCCAACGTCCTGACTTTC.

This chain links TRBV7-9 with TRBJ2-1, with D maybe TRBD2 (6 bases). V lost 3 bases and J 6 bases, leaving 15 bases between the germline ends. The CDR3 is made up of 15 amino acids. CDR1 and CDR2 (germline): SEHNR, FQNEAQ (reference sequence). Here the CDR3 DNA reads TGTGCCAGCAGCTTGACTAGAGGGCCCTCCAATGAGCAGTTCTTC. This encodes CASSLTRGPSNEQFF.

This chain joins TRBV11-2 and TRBJ1-2; D call uncertain. The CDR3 has 13 residues. Germline V gives CDR1 SGHAT, CDR2 FQNNGV. The V end was cut by 0 bases, the J end by 8 bases, with 10 bases between. Written as DNA, the CDR3 is TGTGCCAGCAGCTTAGATGGCCCGGGAGGCTACACCTTC. Its translation is CASSLDGPGGYTF.

CDR3 bases: TGTGCCAGCAGTTCAAACAGGGCTATGAACACTGAAGCTTTCTTT. It encodes CASSSNRAMNTEAFF. The chain recombines TRBV27 with TRBJ1-1; a possible D gene is TRBD1 (6 bases). This CDR3 contains 15 residues. In germline, CDR1 is MNHEY, CDR2 SMNVEV (reference sequence). Deletions cut 4 bases from V and 0 bases from J, with 12 bases between.

The V call is TRBV6-6, the J call TRBJ2-3; 9 bases match TRBD1. Germline V CDR1 and CDR2: MNHNY, SVGAGI (reference sequence). The CDR3 runs 16 residues. V lost 5 bases and J lost 6; bases outside the gene matches: 12. Here the CDR3 reads CASSATGQGSKDTQYF. CDR3 sequence (DNA): TGTGCCAGCAGTGCCACGGGACAGGGATCGAAGGATACGCAGTATTTT.

The V call is TRBV11-2, the J call TRBJ2-3; the D gene is possibly TRBD2 (6 bases). Germline loops: CDR1 SGHAT, CDR2 FQNNGV. Trimming removed 6 bases at V and 4 bases at J, with 23 bases between. The CDR3 contains 17 residues. The CDR3 is CASRPFKRLGEADTQYF. Here the CDR3 DNA reads TGTGCCAGCAGGCCGTTCAAAAGACTAGGGGAGGCAGATACGCAGTATTTT.

This rearrangement joins TRBV2 to TRBJ2-1, with D possibly TRBD2 on 6 matching bases. Germline CDR1 reads SNHLY; CDR2 reads FYNNEI. The CDR3 consists of 14 residues. The V and J ends lost 8 bases and 0 bases respectively, with 11 bases between them. The CDR3 DNA reads TGTGCCAGCGGGTGGCGGGACTCCTACAATGAGCAGTTCTTC. As protein: CASGWRDSYNEQFF.

V is TRBV15 and J is TRBJ2-3, with 11 positions matching TRBD2. The V and J ends lost 8 bases and 3 bases, in that order; junction bases with no gene match: 13. The CDR3 spans 17 residues. Germline V gene sequence: CDR1 LNHNV, CDR2 YYDKDF (reference sequence). This chain's CDR3 is CATAYTLTSGITDTQYF. For the CDR3, the DNA is TGTGCCACCGCTTATACCCTGACTAGCGGGATTACAGATACGCAGTATTTT.

J is TRBJ2-1 and V is TRBV7-3, with D perhaps matching TRBD2 (6 bases). Looked up from germline, CDR1 is SGHTA and CDR2 is FQGTGA. CDR3 length: 15 amino acids. V gave up 5 bases and J gave up 6 bases, with 17 bases separating them. The CDR3 DNA reads as TGTGCCAGCAGCAAAGTGGGGAGGACCGGCAATGAGCAGTTCTTC. It specifies CASSKVGRTGNEQFF.

V and J are TRBV6-5 and TRBJ1-4; 8 nucleotides match TRBD1. The junction had 6 bases not matched to a gene; V was cut back by 5 bases and J by 10 bases. Germline assignment: CDR1 MNHEY and CDR2 SVGAGI. The CDR3 is made up of 13 amino acids. CDR3 in amino acids: CASSQDREGKLFF. The CDR3 coding sequence is TGTGCCAGCAGTCAGGACAGGGAGGGAAAACTGTTTTTT.

The rearrangement uses TRBV14 and TRBJ2-5; D is perhaps TRBD2 (6 bases). The CDR3 is 15 amino acids. CDR1 is SGHDN, CDR2 FVKESK, per germline. V shed 0 bases and J shed 4 bases, with 12 bases lying between them. The chain's CDR3 is CASSQDWRVGETQYF. In nucleotides, the CDR3 is TGTGCCAGCAGCCAAGATTGGAGGGTAGGAGAGACCCAGTACTTC.